Sequencing of this T cell receptor (beta chain) was carried out in a study of T cells in Graves' hyperthyroidism and ophthalmopathy. Germline assignment: CDR1 MGHRA and CDR2 YSYEKL. This CDR3 is built from 16 residues. V was shortened by 2 bases and J by 7 bases, with 20 bases between the two germline ends. TCR beta CDR3 sequences were amplified from RNA transcripts. First-round RT-PCR of the TCR CDR3 relied on the HTBI primer set. MiXCR, applied by TCRdb to the multiplex PCR reads, yields one record per CDR3 protein. The repertoire holds a few hundred thousand distinct CDR3 sequences, with roughly 14% as singletons. This clonotype was detected only a few times. Its cognate antigen is unknown. Study-wide results and caveats: In blood, most of the thyroid clonotypes expanded above 0.001 were also present. A model using 13 V-J features told ophthalmopathy apart from stable hyperthyroidism.

The gene calls are TRBV4-1 and TRBJ1-2; tentative D call: TRBD1 (5 bases). The sequencing input was blood. This clonotype was obtained from a woman aged 30 to 39 with Graves' ophthalmopathy. The DNA of the CDR3 is TGCGCCAGCAGCCAACAGAGTGGGGGACCTAAGGGTGGCTACACCTTC. It translates to CASSQQSGGPKGGYTF.